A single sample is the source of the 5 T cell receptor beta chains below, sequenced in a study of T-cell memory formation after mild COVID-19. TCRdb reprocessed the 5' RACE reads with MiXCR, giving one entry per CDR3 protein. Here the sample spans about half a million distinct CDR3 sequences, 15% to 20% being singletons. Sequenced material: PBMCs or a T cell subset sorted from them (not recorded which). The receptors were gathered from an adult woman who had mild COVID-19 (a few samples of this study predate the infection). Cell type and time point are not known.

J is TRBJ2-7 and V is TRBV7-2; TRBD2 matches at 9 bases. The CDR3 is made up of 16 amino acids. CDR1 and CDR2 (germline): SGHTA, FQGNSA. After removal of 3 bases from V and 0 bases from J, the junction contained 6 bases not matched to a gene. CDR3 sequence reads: CASSFFAGGPSYEQYF. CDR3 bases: TGTGCCAGCAGCTTTTTTGCGGGGGGGCCCTCCTACGAGCAGTACTTC.

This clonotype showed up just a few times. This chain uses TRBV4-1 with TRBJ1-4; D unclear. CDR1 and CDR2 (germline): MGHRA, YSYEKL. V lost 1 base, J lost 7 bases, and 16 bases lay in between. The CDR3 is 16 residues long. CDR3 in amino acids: CASSQGGLRDGEKLFF. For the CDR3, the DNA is TGCGCCAGCAGCCAAGGAGGGCTACGGGATGGTGAAAAACTGTTTTTT.

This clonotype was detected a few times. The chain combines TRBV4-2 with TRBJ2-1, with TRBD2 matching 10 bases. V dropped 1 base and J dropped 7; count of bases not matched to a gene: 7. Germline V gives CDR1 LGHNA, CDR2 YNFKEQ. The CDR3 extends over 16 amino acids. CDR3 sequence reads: CASSQGNSGGWNEQFF. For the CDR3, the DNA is TGTGCCAGCAGCCAAGGGAATAGCGGGGGGTGGAATGAGCAGTTCTTC.

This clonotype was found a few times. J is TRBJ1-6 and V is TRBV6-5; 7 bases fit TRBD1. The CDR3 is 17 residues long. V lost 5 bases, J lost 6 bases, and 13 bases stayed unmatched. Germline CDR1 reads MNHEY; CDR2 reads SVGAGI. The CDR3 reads CASSKQGQHIPNSPLHF. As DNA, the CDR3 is TGTGCCAGCAGTAAACAGGGACAGCACATACCTAATTCACCCCTCCACTTT.

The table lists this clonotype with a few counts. The CDR3 sequence: CASSQDRAAGELFF. The CDR3, as DNA: TGCGCCAGCAGCCAAGATCGGGCGGCCGGGGAGCTGTTTTTT. The genes are TRBV4-3 and TRBJ2-2; D not resolved. Germline V gene sequence: CDR1 LGHNA, CDR2 YSLEER. The CDR3 totals 14 residues. With 0 bases removed from V and 6 bases from J, the gap between germline ends came to 8 bases.